The 26 T cell receptor beta chains given below trace back to one sample, sequenced in a study of T cells after yellow fever vaccination (dated by TCRdb to the late 2010s). Libraries were prepared through 5' RACE. The sequencing machine was an Illumina HiSeq 2500. The raw public data were reprocessed by TCRdb itself: fastp quality trimming at Q25, MiXCR clonotype calling, in-frame beta chains only. One record per CDR3 amino acid sequence lists the most common genes and DNA. Within this sample are over 65,000 distinct CDR3 sequences, with roughly 13% of them counted one time only. Clones ranked in the top ten supply approximately 25% of the sample. Read against the paper, the sample's treatment or condition label means: live attenuated yellow fever vaccine strain. The source material was CD8+ T cells not binding an NS4B(214-222) dextramer, sorted from PBMCs, sampled 20 to 25 days after the first yellow fever vaccination. In light of the paper, this sample's cell subset or site label describes: NS4B epitope dextramer-negative CD8 T cells. The source of these receptors is a man younger than 35 who received the YFV17D yellow fever vaccine.

This clonotype appeared a few times. The chain's CDR3 is CASSLSGQGGEQYV. Here the CDR3 DNA reads TGCGCCAGCAGCCTGAGTGGACAGGGAGGCGAGCAGTACGTC. This chain joins TRBV5-1 and TRBJ2-7; 8 bases map to TRBD1. Unmatched junction bases numbered 9, after V lost 4 bases and J lost 6 bases. This CDR3 region has 14 residues. In germline, CDR1 is SGHRS, CDR2 YFSETQ.

In this sample, this clonotype turned up once. The gene calls are TRBV6-2 or TRBV6-3 and TRBJ2-3, with 11 bases fitting TRBD2. The CDR3 has 17 amino acids. With V trimmed by 2 bases and J by 5 bases, 9 bases remained unmatched. Germline values: CDR1 MNHEY, CDR2 SVGEGT. CDR3 in amino acids: CASSYQLAGAPGDTQYF. CDR3 in DNA: TGTGCCAGCAGTTACCAACTAGCGGGGGCCCCGGGAGATACGCAGTATTTT.

V and J are TRBV4-1 and TRBJ1-5, with 11 nucleotides matching TRBD1. The V gene end was trimmed by 4 bases and the J gene end by 7 bases; junction bases not matched to a gene: 6. CDR1 and CDR2 (germline): MGHRA, YSYEKL. There are 15 residues in the CDR3. CDR3 nucleotides: TGCGCCAGCAGCCTACGGGGACAGGGGGGACAGCCCCAGCATTTT. It codes for CASSLRGQGGQPQHF.

The chain uses TRBV7-9 and TRBJ2-1, with D unclear. Germline-derived CDR1 and CDR2 are SEHNR and FQNEAQ (reference sequence). CDR3 size: 15 residues. V lost 3 bases and J lost 8, with 17 bases in between. CDR3 coding DNA: TGTGCCAGCAGCTTCTTTCGAACGGCCAGAGATGAGCAGTTCTTC. Residues: CASSFFRTARDEQFF.

This clonotype came up a few times. In DNA form, the CDR3 reads TGTGCCAGCAGTATAAAGACAGGGGATCAGCCCCAGCATTTT. Translated, it gives CASSIKTGDQPQHF. The rearrangement joins TRBV12-3 or TRBV12-4 to TRBJ1-5; TRBD1 matches 8 bases. The CDR3 spans 14 residues. Trimming took 5 bases from V and 5 from J; bases not matched to a gene: 5.

In the case of this clonotype: Possible read error: a much larger clone is one base away. The chain is built from TRBV30 and TRBJ2-2; D is unresolved. Germline loops: CDR1 GTSNPN, CDR2 SVGIG (reference sequence). Trimming removed 4 bases from V and 0 bases from J, with 9 bases in between. The CDR3 has 14 residues. The DNA of the CDR3 is TGTGCCTGGAATAAGGCTACGAACACCGGGGAGCTGTTTTTT. It specifies CAWNKATNTGELFF.

The rearrangement links TRBV7-9 to TRBJ1-2, with unresolved D. Between the trimmed V and J ends, which lost 5 bases and 5 bases, there was a span of 12 bases. This CDR3 contains 13 residues. Germline V gives CDR1 SEHNR, CDR2 FQNEAQ (reference sequence). Here the CDR3 reads CASSPSESYGYTF. The CDR3 region has the DNA TGTGCCAGCAGCCCCTCCGAGTCATATGGCTACACCTTC.

V usage is TRBV16 and J usage is TRBJ2-7; D ambiguous. Trimming shortened V by 0 bases and J by 8 bases, and 5 bases separated the two germline ends. The CDR3 is 11 amino acids. The germline V gene encodes CDR1 KGHSY and CDR2 FQNENV. The CDR3 here is CASSQSPQQYF. As DNA, the CDR3 is TGTGCCAGCAGCCAATCCCCCCAGCAGTACTTC. Filled out from reference TRBV16 and TRBJ2-7, the complete variable domain reads GEEVAQTPKHLVRGEGQKAKLYCAPIKGHSYVFWYQQVLKNEFKFLISFQNENVFDETGMPKERFSAKCLPNSPCSLEIQATKLEDSAVYFCASSQSPQQYFGPGTRLTVT.

The chain is built from TRBV20-1 and TRBJ2-1; 9 nucleotides line up with TRBD2. CDR3 length equals 15 residues. CDR1 is DFQATT and CDR2 is SNEGSKA in the germline V gene (reference sequence). The junction had 4 bases not matched to a gene; V was cut back by 4 bases and J by 0 bases. CDR3 protein: CSAKPAGGSYNEQFF. CDR3 coding DNA: TGCAGTGCTAAACCAGCGGGGGGCTCCTACAATGAGCAGTTCTTC.

V usage is TRBV7-8 and J usage is TRBJ2-2; 7 positions agree with TRBD2. The ends lost 4 bases at V and 4 bases at J; junction bases unmatched: 9. The CDR3 runs to 16 residues. Looked up from germline, CDR1 is SGHVS and CDR2 is FQNEAQ. The CDR3 here is CASSSGPWGGTGELFF. The CDR3 DNA is TGTGCCAGCAGCTCGGGACCCTGGGGGGGCACCGGGGAGCTGTTTTTT.

The sample holds a few counts of this clonotype. The CDR3 here is CASTPLERLNEKLFF. CDR3 in DNA: TGTGCCAGCACCCCTTTGGAACGGTTGAATGAAAAACTGTTTTTT. The V gene is TRBV27, the J gene TRBJ1-4; D gene unclear. The CDR3 runs 15 residues. Deletions cut 7 bases from V and 5 bases from J, with 17 bases between. Germline CDR1 MNHEY, CDR2 SMNVEV (reference sequence).

This clonotype was detected a few times. V and J are TRBV20-1 and TRBJ1-1; D possibly corresponds to TRBD1 (5 bases). Germline V gene sequence: CDR1 DFQATT, CDR2 SNEGSKA (reference sequence). The CDR3 is made up of 10 amino acids. The CDR3 loop is CRGWGTEAFF. CDR3 in DNA: TGCAGGGGGTGGGGGACTGAAGCTTTCTTT.

This clonotype was counted a few times. V usage is TRBV7-9 and J usage is TRBJ1-1; possible D gene TRBD1, 5 bases. The CDR3 is 15 residues long. Germline V CDR1 and CDR2: SEHNR, FQNEAQ (reference sequence). V lost 7 bases and J lost 4, with 19 bases in between. Written as DNA, the CDR3 is TGTGCCAGCACTTTTGGAAGGGGCAAAAGCACTGAAGCTTTCTTT. The encoded protein is CASTFGRGKSTEAFF.

The sample holds a few counts of this clonotype. The chain employs TRBV6-1 and TRBJ2-4; either TRBD1 or TRBD2 may fit D (5 bases each). CDR3 size: 13 residues. The ends were cut back, 6 bases at V and 5 bases at J, with 11 bases in the middle. The germline V gene encodes CDR1 MNHNS and CDR2 SASEGT. The DNA for the CDR3 is TGTGCCAGCAGCCCCGGGACCCAAAACATTCAGTACTTC. This encodes CASSPGTQNIQYF.

The chain employs TRBV7-3 and TRBJ2-1; D unclear. The CDR3 has 14 amino acids. CDR1 SGHTA and CDR2 FQGTGA come from the germline V gene. V lost 4 bases, J lost 0 bases, and 7 bases lay in between. CDR3 sequence reads: CASSSTYSYNEQFF. DNA for the CDR3: TGTGCCAGCAGCTCAACTTACTCCTACAATGAGCAGTTCTTC.

This clonotype turned up a few times. The genes are TRBV2 and TRBJ2-7, with D possibly matching TRBD2 (5 bases). The CDR3 consists of 12 residues. V was cut by 4 bases and J by 6 bases, with 10 bases left in between. The germline gives CDR1 SNHLY, CDR2 FYNNEI. The CDR3 loop reads CASSVVAGEQYF. Written as DNA, the CDR3 is TGTGCCAGCAGTGTCGTCGCGGGCGAGCAGTACTTC.

The chain carries TRBV20-1 and TRBJ2-2, with 7 nucleotides matching TRBD1. Germline CDR1 is DFQATT and CDR2 is SNEGSKA (reference sequence). The CDR3 loop spans 13 amino acids. Trimming took 6 bases from V and 5 from J; bases not matched to a gene: 6. CDR3 sequence: CSAPDRDTGELFF. The CDR3 DNA follows: TGCAGTGCCCCTGACAGGGATACCGGGGAGCTGTTTTTT.

The rearrangement joins TRBV6-5 to TRBJ1-4; no clear D. Looked up from germline, CDR1 is MNHEY and CDR2 is SVGAGI. Trimming removed 0 bases at V and 0 bases at J, with 8 bases between. The CDR3 runs 16 residues. The CDR3 sequence: CASSYSNVPTNEKLFF. The DNA of the CDR3 is TGTGCCAGCAGTTACTCGAACGTTCCAACTAATGAAAAACTGTTTTTT.

This chain joins TRBV3-1 and TRBJ2-7; tentative D call: TRBD2 (6 bases). Germline values: CDR1 LGHDT, CDR2 YNNKEL (reference sequence). The CDR3 contains 13 residues. V lost 1 base and J lost 6, with 10 bases in between. The CDR3 DNA reads as TGTGCCAGCAGCCAAGCGGGGGTAGGCGAGCAGTACTTC. Translated: CASSQAGVGEQYF.

This rearrangement joins TRBV6-2 or TRBV6-3 to TRBJ2-1; a possible D gene is TRBD1 (6 bases). Germline V lookup: CDR1 MNHEY, CDR2 SVGEGT. This CDR3 comprises 15 residues. Trimming cost V 2 bases and J 3 bases, with 11 bases left between them. CDR3: CASSYPEGVYNEQFF. The DNA for the CDR3 is TGTGCCAGCAGTTACCCCGAGGGGGTCTACAATGAGCAGTTCTTC.

This clonotype was observed a handful of times. The chain uses TRBV13 and TRBJ2-5, with D tentatively TRBD1 (5 bases). V was shortened by 1 base and J by 2 bases, with 8 bases between the two germline ends. This CDR3 has 14 amino acids. Germline CDR1 PRHDT, CDR2 FYEKMQ (reference sequence). DNA for the CDR3: TGTGCCAGCAGCTTAGCCAGGGATCAAGAGACCCAGTACTTC. Translation: CASSLARDQETQYF. Based on the CDR3 plus reference TRBV13 and TRBJ2-5, the full variable domain is AAGVIQSPRHLIKEKRETATLKCYPIPRHDTVYWYQQGPGQDPQFLISFYEKMQSDKGSIPDRFSAQQFSDYHSELNMSSLELGDSALYFCASSLARDQETQYFGPGTRLLVL.

J is TRBJ1-4 and V is TRBV10-3; the D gene is possibly TRBD1 (5 bases). Germline loops: CDR1 ENHRY, CDR2 SYGVKD. V gave up 4 bases and J gave up 8 bases, with 20 bases separating them. The CDR3 has 16 amino acids. The DNA for the CDR3 is TGTGCCATCAGTGCCCGGGACGAGGTCCGGGGAGAAAAACTGTTTTTT. It codes for CAISARDEVRGEKLFF.

J is TRBJ2-6 and V is TRBV7-3; TRBD2 is a possible D gene (5 bases). There are 19 residues in the CDR3. Germline V gives CDR1 SGHTA, CDR2 FQGTGA. V lost 2 bases and J lost 3, with 20 bases in between. The CDR3 region has the DNA TGTGCCAGCAGCTTACTAGCCTCGACTCCGTGGCGTGGGGCCAACGTCCTGACTTTC. It codes for CASSLLASTPWRGANVLTF.

The rearrangement links TRBV6-5 to TRBJ2-3; 9 positions match TRBD2. The germline CDR1 and CDR2 sequences are MNHEY and SVGAGI. CDR3 length: 17 residues. Germline trimming cut 4 bases from V and 0 bases from J; bases unmatched to any gene: 8. The chain's CDR3 is CASSLNSGGSSTDTQYF. CDR3 nucleotide sequence: TGTGCCAGCAGTTTAAACAGCGGGGGGTCTAGCACAGATACGCAGTATTTT.

CDR3 amino acids: CASSQDGTRSYEQYF. In DNA, the CDR3 is TGTGCCAGCAGCCAAGATGGGACACGGAGCTACGAGCAGTACTTC. This chain connects TRBV14 to TRBJ2-7, with D perhaps TRBD1 (6 bases). With 0 bases removed from V and 3 bases from J, the gap between germline ends came to 12 bases. Germline CDR1 is SGHDN and CDR2 is FVKESK. The CDR3 is 15 residues long.

This clonotype was observed a handful of times. The chain is built from TRBV5-4 and TRBJ2-5; the D is unclear. The CDR3 covers 11 residues. Germline V lookup: CDR1 SGHNT, CDR2 YYREEE (reference sequence). V was trimmed by 2 bases and J by 6 bases, leaving 5 bases between them. The CDR3 DNA reads TGTGCCAGCAGCTTAAATAAGACCCAGTACTTC. Protein: CASSLNKTQYF.